A single T cell receptor beta chain is shown here with its context. The data were taken from a study of CD8+CD57+ T cells in acquired aplastic anemia. Patients who underwent sequencing had shown CD8+CD57+ cell expansion by flow cytometry. The patients, all of them, had severe acquired aplastic anemia. CDR3 and TCR beta VDJ profiling relied on genomic DNA as the template. TCRdb fed the reads into MiXCR, producing one record per CDR3 protein. The sample holds around 200,000 distinct CDR3 sequences, approximately 48% seen once. Trimming took off 3 bases at V and 0 bases at J, with 11 bases between the two ends. This CDR3 comprises 15 residues. The germline CDR1 and CDR2 sequences are ENHRY and SYGVKD.

The TCR was taken from a human donor with aplastic anemia. The gene calls are TRBV10-3 and TRBJ1-1, with a tentative D call TRBD1 (5 bases). Sequenced: sorted CD4+, CD8+, or CD8+CD57+ T cells (not recorded which) from PBMCs. The CDR3 sequence is CAISEFGTVNTEAFF. Here the CDR3 DNA reads TGTGCCATCAGTGAATTCGGGACGGTGAACACTGAAGCTTTCTTT.